This is a list of T cell receptor beta chains from one sample in a study of T-cell reconstitution after alpha-beta-depleted transplantation in children. Each CDR3 protein gets one entry after TCRdb re-called the PCR reads with MiXCR. The repertoire holds 600,000 to 700,000 distinct CDR3 sequences, with approximately 17% as singletons. The source was PBMCs from the stem cell graft donor, collected from the stem cell graft. These receptor sequences come from a human donor who donated a stem cell graft to a child with acute myeloid leukemia. The CDR3 runs from the conserved cysteine through the conserved F or W. A D gene is named only where the DNA matches it firmly. Some rows mark clone size as missing; the rest say once, few, many or name a class of expanded clone.

v_gene: TRBV6-5; d_gene: -; abundance: many; len: 14; j_gene: TRBJ1-2; CDR3aa: CASSYSRTVYGYTF; CDR3nt: TGTGCCAGCAGTTACTCCCGGACAGTCTATGGCTACACCTTC
v_gene: TRBV6-2/TRBV6-3; d_gene: -; abundance: few; len: 13; j_gene: TRBJ1-5; CDR3aa: CASSYAPDRPQHF; CDR3nt: TGTGCCAGCAGCTATGCCCCAGATCGGCCCCAGCATTTT
v_gene: TRBV4-1; d_gene: TRBD1; abundance: -; len: 13; j_gene: TRBJ1-1; CDR3aa: CASSLFRDREAFF; CDR3nt: TGCGCCAGCAGCCTTTTCCGGGACAGAGAAGCTTTCTTT
v_gene: TRBV5-6; d_gene: -; abundance: few; len: 14; j_gene: TRBJ1-2; CDR3aa: CASTEIQGNYGYTF; CDR3nt: TGTGCCAGCACCGAAATTCAGGGGAACTATGGCTACACCTTC
v_gene: TRBV29-1; d_gene: -; abundance: many; len: 13; j_gene: TRBJ2-2; CDR3aa: CSVQGVYGGELFF; CDR3nt: TGCAGCGTCCAGGGAGTCTACGGCGGGGAGCTGTTTTTT
v_gene: TRBV10-2; d_gene: -; abundance: many; len: 10; j_gene: TRBJ1-1; CDR3aa: CASSGGEAFF; CDR3nt: TGCGCCAGCAGTGGGGGAGAAGCTTTCTTT
v_gene: TRBV9; d_gene: -; abundance: -; len: 15; j_gene: TRBJ2-2; CDR3aa: CASTNSLTNTRELFF; CDR3nt: TGTGCCAGCACCAACTCCCTTACCAACACCAGGGAGCTGTTTTTT
v_gene: TRBV20-1; d_gene: TRBD1; abundance: many; len: 15; j_gene: TRBJ1-5; CDR3aa: CSAYRGGDSNQPQHF; CDR3nt: TGCAGTGCCTACAGGGGAGGAGATAGCAATCAGCCCCAGCATTTT
v_gene: TRBV7-2; d_gene: -; abundance: few; len: 16; j_gene: TRBJ2-3; CDR3aa: CASSSDPTTFTDTQYF; CDR3nt: TGTGCCAGCAGCTCGGACCCGACTACATTCACAGATACGCAGTATTTT
v_gene: TRBV12-3/TRBV12-4; d_gene: -; abundance: many; len: 11; j_gene: TRBJ2-7; CDR3aa: CASSNSYEQYF; CDR3nt: TGTGCCAGCAGTAACTCCTACGAGCAGTACTTC
v_gene: TRBV5-5; d_gene: -; abundance: -; len: 14; j_gene: TRBJ1-5; CDR3aa: CASSWGTGIQPQHF; CDR3nt: TGTGCCAGCAGCTGGGGAACAGGGATTCAGCCCCAGCATTTT
v_gene: TRBV7-9; d_gene: -; abundance: -; len: 15; j_gene: TRBJ2-7; CDR3aa: CASSLGAGVSYEQYF; CDR3nt: TGTGCCAGCAGCTTAGGAGCAGGGGTCTCCTACGAGCAGTACTTC
v_gene: TRBV6-1; d_gene: -; abundance: -; len: 14; j_gene: TRBJ2-2; CDR3aa: CASRNTGNTGELFF; CDR3nt: TGTGCCAGCAGGAATACAGGGAACACCGGGGAGCTGTTTTTT
v_gene: TRBV20-1; d_gene: -; abundance: few; len: 17; j_gene: TRBJ2-6; CDR3aa: CSARDMGETSGANVLTF; CDR3nt: TGCAGTGCTAGAGATATGGGGGAGACCTCTGGGGCCAACGTCCTGACTTTC
v_gene: TRBV7-2; d_gene: -; abundance: few; len: 14; j_gene: TRBJ1-5; CDR3aa: CASSLDLSNQPQHF; CDR3nt: TGTGCCAGCAGCTTAGATCTTAGCAATCAGCCCCAGCATTTT
v_gene: TRBV29-1; d_gene: -; abundance: many; len: 11; j_gene: TRBJ2-1; CDR3aa: CSVEWRSEQFF; CDR3nt: TGCAGCGTTGAATGGCGGAGTGAGCAGTTCTTC
v_gene: TRBV7-2; d_gene: -; abundance: many; len: 14; j_gene: TRBJ1-1; CDR3aa: CASSLGSLNTEAFF; CDR3nt: TGTGCCAGCAGCTTAGGCAGCCTGAACACTGAAGCTTTCTTT
v_gene: TRBV9; d_gene: TRBD1; abundance: many; len: 17; j_gene: TRBJ2-3; CDR3aa: CASSVGWAGGFTDTQYF; CDR3nt: TGTGCCAGCAGCGTAGGTTGGGCAGGGGGCTTCACAGATACGCAGTATTTT
v_gene: TRBV7-9; d_gene: -; abundance: many; len: 11; j_gene: TRBJ1-2; CDR3aa: CASSLAQGYTF; CDR3nt: TGTGCCAGCAGCTTAGCCCAGGGGTACACCTTC
v_gene: TRBV20-1; d_gene: TRBD1; abundance: many; len: 12; j_gene: TRBJ2-1; CDR3aa: CSAHRGRGQGFF; CDR3nt: TGCAGTGCCCATAGGGGCAGGGGGCAGGGGTTCTTC
v_gene: TRBV20-1; d_gene: -; abundance: many; len: 13; j_gene: TRBJ2-3; CDR3aa: CSARNTSTDTQYF; CDR3nt: TGCAGTGCTAGAAACACTAGCACAGATACGCAGTATTTT
v_gene: TRBV7-2; d_gene: -; abundance: few; len: 11; j_gene: TRBJ1-1; CDR3aa: CASSHSPEAFF; CDR3nt: TGTGCCAGCAGCCATAGTCCTGAAGCTTTCTTT
v_gene: TRBV20-1; d_gene: -; abundance: many; len: 15; j_gene: TRBJ1-4; CDR3aa: CSANGAGATNEKLFF; CDR3nt: TGCAGTGCTAATGGGGCAGGTGCAACTAATGAAAAACTGTTTTTT
v_gene: TRBV7-2; d_gene: -; abundance: few; len: 16; j_gene: TRBJ2-5; CDR3aa: CASSLVVGGLQETQYF; CDR3nt: TGTGCCAGCAGCTTAGTGGTGGGGGGCCTCCAAGAGACCCAGTACTTC
v_gene: TRBV24-1; d_gene: -; abundance: many; len: 15; j_gene: TRBJ2-2; CDR3aa: CATSDPGSNTGELFF; CDR3nt: TGTGCCACCAGTGATCCAGGGTCGAACACCGGGGAGCTGTTTTTT
v_gene: TRBV29-1; d_gene: -; abundance: many; len: 16; j_gene: TRBJ1-1; CDR3aa: CSVWGINQGSNTEAFF; CDR3nt: TGCAGCGTCTGGGGTATTAACCAAGGCTCGAACACTGAAGCTTTCTTT
v_gene: TRBV2; d_gene: -; abundance: -; len: 15; j_gene: TRBJ2-3; CDR3aa: CASSEAGISTDTQYF; CDR3nt: TGTGCCAGCAGTGAGGCAGGGATTAGCACAGATACGCAGTATTTT
v_gene: TRBV20-1; d_gene: -; abundance: many; len: 14; j_gene: TRBJ2-5; CDR3aa: CSAREAGRQETQYF; CDR3nt: TGCAGTGCTAGAGAAGCAGGCCGGCAAGAGACCCAGTACTTC
v_gene: TRBV5-1; d_gene: TRBD2; abundance: -; len: 15; j_gene: TRBJ2-5; CDR3aa: CASSRTSGYQETQYF; CDR3nt: TGCGCCAGCAGCCGGACTAGCGGTTACCAAGAGACCCAGTACTTC
v_gene: TRBV12-5; d_gene: -; abundance: many; len: 12; j_gene: TRBJ2-7; CDR3aa: CASGAGALEQYF; CDR3nt: TGTGCTAGTGGCGCCGGGGCCCTGGAGCAGTACTTC
v_gene: TRBV29-1; d_gene: -; abundance: many; len: 12; j_gene: TRBJ2-7; CDR3aa: CSVGTATYEQYF; CDR3nt: TGCAGCGTTGGGACAGCCACCTACGAGCAGTACTTC
v_gene: TRBV7-6; d_gene: TRBD2; abundance: few; len: 18; j_gene: TRBJ2-1; CDR3aa: CASSRPGTSGGAYNEQFF; CDR3nt: TGTGCCAGCAGCCGTCCCGGGACTAGCGGGGGGGCCTACAATGAGCAGTTCTTC
v_gene: TRBV12-3/TRBV12-4; d_gene: -; abundance: -; len: 13; j_gene: TRBJ1-2; CDR3aa: CASSHGAVRGYTF; CDR3nt: TGTGCCAGCAGTCATGGGGCCGTCAGGGGCTACACCTTC
v_gene: TRBV15; d_gene: -; abundance: few; len: 12; j_gene: TRBJ2-4; CDR3aa: CATSSRVNIQYF; CDR3nt: TGTGCCACCAGCAGCAGGGTGAACATTCAGTACTTC
v_gene: TRBV20-1; d_gene: TRBD1; abundance: many; len: 13; j_gene: TRBJ1-2; CDR3aa: CSASETGNNGYTF; CDR3nt: TGCAGTGCTTCCGAGACAGGGAACAATGGCTACACCTTC
v_gene: TRBV20-1; d_gene: TRBD2; abundance: few; len: 15; j_gene: TRBJ2-3; CDR3aa: CSATRLAGGLDTQYF; CDR3nt: TGCAGTGCTACACGACTAGCGGGGGGGTTGGATACGCAGTATTTT
v_gene: TRBV15; d_gene: -; abundance: few; len: 12; j_gene: TRBJ1-5; CDR3aa: CATSRDYQPQHF; CDR3nt: TGTGCCACCAGCAGAGACTATCAGCCCCAGCATTTT
v_gene: TRBV5-5; d_gene: -; abundance: -; len: 15; j_gene: TRBJ1-5; CDR3aa: CASSPEGAPNQPQHF; CDR3nt: TGTGCCAGCAGCCCGGAAGGGGCCCCCAATCAGCCCCAGCATTTT
v_gene: TRBV27; d_gene: -; abundance: many; len: 12; j_gene: TRBJ2-5; CDR3aa: CASSFVGETQYF; CDR3nt: TGTGCCAGCAGTTTTGTGGGAGAGACCCAGTACTTC
v_gene: TRBV29-1; d_gene: -; abundance: many; len: 14; j_gene: TRBJ1-2; CDR3aa: CSVFDPSTGYGYTF; CDR3nt: TGCAGCGTTTTTGACCCCTCGACTGGGTATGGCTACACCTTC